A selection of T cell receptor beta chains follows, all from one sample in a study of blood T cell repertoires in COVID-19. Libraries were prepared by immunoSEQ multiplex PCR; TCRdb keeps only in-frame clonotypes and omits some of them. The sample has a few hundred thousand clones, around 80% seen once; the top ten hold approximately 6.6%. What was sequenced was peripheral blood. The receptors were gathered from a woman aged 70-85 years with acute or convalescent COVID-19. Both conserved end residues are part of each CDR3. The D gene is left open where the match is weak. Expanded clones are given a class, and other clones once, few, many or no size at all.

>TRBV18|TRBD1|TRBJ2-3|.
TGTGCCAGCTCACCACCAGTACAGGGGGCGAGCACAGATACGCAGTATTTT
CASSPPVQGASTDTQYF
>TRBV10-3|.|TRBJ1-1|.
TGTGCCATCAGTGGCGCGGGACGCTCTGGGGCTTTCTTT
CAISGAGRSGAFF
>TRBV7-2|.|TRBJ2-3|.
TGTGCCAGCAGCTTAAGGGGGGGCCCTAGCACAGATACGCAGTATTTT
CASSLRGGPSTDTQYF
>TRBV30|.|TRBJ2-5|once
TGTGCCTGGAGTGGGACCACCGGGAAAGAGACCCAGTACTTC
CAWSGTTGKETQYF
>TRBV10-3|.|TRBJ1-5|.
TGTGCCATCAGGAGAGCAGGGGTGAATCAGCCCCAGCATTTT
CAIRRAGVNQPQHF
>TRBV19|TRBD2|TRBJ2-3|.
TGTGCCAGTAGTACTCGTCGTAGCGGGGGGGCGAGAGATACGCAGTATTTT
CASSTRRSGGARDTQYF
>TRBV6-1|.|TRBJ1-1|few
TGTGCCAGCAGTGAAGCAGGGGCGACCACTGAAGCTTTCTTT
CASSEAGATTEAFF
>TRBV5-1|TRBD1|TRBJ1-1|.
TGCGCCAGCAGCACAGGGGGCGCGAGGACTGAAGCTTTCTTT
CASSTGGARTEAFF
>TRBV6-5|.|TRBJ2-6|.
TGTGCCAGCGCGGGGGCAGCCGGGGCCAACGTCCTGACTTTC
CASAGAAGANVLTF
>TRBV7-2|.|TRBJ2-1|.
TGTGCCAGCAGCTTAGCGCCCCCGGGGGATGGGTACAATGAGCAGTTCTTC
CASSLAPPGDGYNEQFF
>TRBV4-3|TRBD1|TRBJ1-5|few
TGCGCCAGCAGCCAAGATGAGGCAGGGGGTGGACAGCCCCAGCATTTT
CASSQDEAGGGQPQHF
>TRBV5-1|TRBD2|TRBJ2-1|.
TGCGCCAGCAGCTTTTCGGGACTAGCGTTCTACAATGAGCAGTTCTTC
CASSFSGLAFYNEQFF
>TRBV13|.|TRBJ1-1|.
TGTGCCAGCAGCACCCCCGAGTTGGGCTGGGCTTTCTTT
CASSTPELGWAFF
>TRBV6-7|.|TRBJ2-5|once
TGCAAAGGAGGGTTGAAGCTCCCCAGAACCCAAGAGACCCAGTACTTC
CKGGLKLPRTQETQYF
>TRBV5-1|.|TRBJ1-6|.
TGCGCCAGCAGCCCGGCGGAGTCCTCCTATAATTCACCCCTCCACTTT
CASSPAESSYNSPLHF
>TRBV5-1|.|TRBJ2-2|.
TGCGCCAGCAGCTTGGCCCGTGCAGGGAACACCGGGGAGCTGTTTTTT
CASSLARAGNTGELFF
>TRBV24-1|.|TRBJ1-4|few
TGTGCCACCAGTGACGGGGAGGGCGAAAAACTGTTTTTT
CATSDGEGEKLFF
>TRBV14|.|TRBJ2-5|.
TGTGCCAGCAGCCAAGACCTGGTCGGGACCCAGTACTTC
CASSQDLVGTQYF
>TRBV30|.|TRBJ2-5|.
TGTGCCTGGAGCTGGGGACTCGGGACCTACCAAGAGACCCAGTACTTC
CAWSWGLGTYQETQYF
>TRBV2|.|TRBJ1-1|few
TGTGCCAGCAGACTCCAGGGTTCCCTGAACACTGAAGCTTTCTTT
CASRLQGSLNTEAFF
>TRBV19|TRBD1|TRBJ1-1|.
TGTGCCAGTAGTAAGGGGACAGGGTGGAACACTGAAGCTTTCTTT
CASSKGTGWNTEAFF
>TRBV27|.|TRBJ2-3|.
TGTGCCAGCAGTCCGTGGGGTAGGGGGGGAAGCACAGATACGCAGTATTTT
CASSPWGRGGSTDTQYF
>TRBV7-2|.|TRBJ1-6|.
TGTGCCAGCAGCTTCGCGGGGGACCGGGCTTGGTCACCCCTCCACTTT
CASSFAGDRAWSPLHF
>TRBV5-5|.|TRBJ1-1|.
TGTGCCAGCAGCGCGGAACAGGGTGAAGCTTTCTTT
CASSAEQGEAFF
>TRBV18|.|TRBJ2-3|.
TGTGCCAGCTCACCAGGTGACAGACTCACAGATACGCAGTATTTT
CASSPGDRLTDTQYF
>TRBV2|TRBD2|TRBJ2-3|.
TGTGCCAGCAGTCGACCGGGGAGGGGAGATACGCAGTATTTT
CASSRPGRGDTQYF
>TRBV24-1|TRBD1|TRBJ1-5|.
TGTGCCACCAGTGGCACCACAGGGGCAGAGCAGCCCCAGCATTTT
CATSGTTGAEQPQHF
>TRBV10-3|.|TRBJ1-6|.
TGTGCCATCAGTGATGGGGCAGGGGATTTTTCACCCCTCCACTTT
CAISDGAGDFSPLHF
>TRBV6-1|.|TRBJ1-5|.
TGTGCCAGCAGTGAAGGGGGCTTGGATCAGCCCCAGCATTTT
CASSEGGLDQPQHF
>TRBV29-1|.|TRBJ1-2|few
TGCAGCGACGCGGACACAGCTAACTATGGCTACACCTTC
CSDADTANYGYTF
>TRBV25-1|TRBD1|TRBJ2-2|.
TGTGCCAGCAGGAGACAGGGGGCCCACACCGGGGAGCTGTTTTTT
CASRRQGAHTGELFF
>TRBV7-9|.|TRBJ2-3|.
TGTGCCAGCAGCTTAGTCGGGGTGAGCGCAGATACGCAGTATTTT
CASSLVGVSADTQYF
>TRBV24-1|TRBD1|TRBJ2-5|.
TGTGCCACCAGTGAACCAGGGGGTGAGGAGACCCAGTACTTC
CATSEPGGEETQYF
>TRBV24-1|TRBD2|TRBJ2-1|.
TGTGCCACCAGTGGTACTAGCGGGGCCTTCGTACACAATGAGCAGTTCTTC
CATSGTSGAFVHNEQFF
>TRBV29-1|TRBD1|TRBJ1-1|.
TGCAGCGTGGCAGGGGGTCCTGAAGCTTTCTTT
CSVAGGPEAFF
>TRBV10-1|.|TRBJ2-7|.
TGCGCCAGGGCTCGGCACTGGGGGCCGGGACGGAGGTACTATGAGCAGTACTTC
CARARHWGPGRRYYEQYF
>TRBV6-5|.|TRBJ2-2|.
TGTGCCAGCACTACCGGGACACCCAACACCGGGGAGCTGTTTTTT
CASTTGTPNTGELFF
>TRBV5-6|TRBD2|TRBJ2-7|few
TGTGCCAGCAGCTTGGAAACTAGCGGGGGCTACGAGCAGTACTTC
CASSLETSGGYEQYF
>TRBV5-1|.|TRBJ2-2|once
TGCGCCAGCACCCAGACCTCGGGGGAGGCCGGGGAGCTGTTTTTT
CASTQTSGEAGELFF
>TRBV3-1/TRBV3-2|TRBD2|TRBJ2-1|.
TGTGCCAGCAGCCAAGGAACTAGCGGCAATGAGCAGTTCTTC
CASSQGTSGNEQFF
>TRBV14|TRBD2|TRBJ2-1|.
TGTGCCAGCAGCCCTGAGTGGACCAGCGGGAGCAACAATGAGCAGTTCTTC
CASSPEWTSGSNNEQFF
>TRBV6-5|TRBD2|TRBJ2-5|.
TGTGCCAGCAGTTGGGCGGGGGGACCTCAAGAGACCCAGTACTTC
CASSWAGGPQETQYF
>TRBV9|.|TRBJ2-2|.
TGTGCCAGCAGCCCGACAGGCGGGGAGCTGTTTTTT
CASSPTGGELFF
>TRBV7-2|.|TRBJ1-2|few
TGTGCCAGCAGCGTACGGGTATTCTATGGCTACACCTTC
CASSVRVFYGYTF
>TRBV6-6|TRBD1|TRBJ2-7|.
TGTGCCAGCAGTTATTCGGGACAGGGGACCTACGAGCAGTACTTC
CASSYSGQGTYEQYF
>TRBV5-6|TRBD1|TRBJ2-4|.
TGTGCCAGCAGTTTCCAAATTAAGGGGGCAGGAAACATTCAGTACTTC
CASSFQIKGAGNIQYF
>TRBV19|TRBD1|TRBJ2-7|.
TGTGCCAGTAGCCTCCAGGACAGGTCCTACGAGCAGTACTTC
CASSLQDRSYEQYF
>TRBV6-2/TRBV6-3|TRBD2|TRBJ2-2|.
TGTGCCAGCAGTTACGAAGTCGTACTAGCGGGGGATTTAAACGGGGAGCTGTTTTTT
CASSYEVVLAGDLNGELFF
>TRBV25-1|.|TRBJ1-1|.
TGTGCCAGCGCCCGACAGAACACTGAAGCTTTCTTT
CASARQNTEAFF
>TRBV5-4|.|TRBJ1-2|.
TGTGCCAGCAGCCCCAATTCGGGCTATGGCTACACCTTC
CASSPNSGYGYTF
>TRBV15|TRBD2|TRBJ2-5|.
TGTGCCACCAGCAGAGTTAGGACTAGCGGGGGGCGTGGTATAGAGACCCAGTACTTC
CATSRVRTSGGRGIETQYF
>TRBV5-1|TRBD2|TRBJ2-3|.
TGCGCCAGCAGCCGGCTGGCGCGACTAGCGGCTAGCACAGATACGCAGTATTTT
CASSRLARLAASTDTQYF
>TRBV20-1|.|TRBJ2-6|.
TGCAGTGCTAGTTCCAGTGCCTCTGGGGCCAACGTCCTGACTTTC
CSASSSASGANVLTF
>TRBV12-5|.|TRBJ1-5|.
TGTGCTAGTGGTACTGGTCGGGGGGGAGGCCAGCCCCAGCATTTT
CASGTGRGGGQPQHF
>TRBV15|.|TRBJ1-4|.
TGTGCCACCAGCAGAGATGGTATGGGAGGTGAAAAACTGTTTTTT
CATSRDGMGGEKLFF